This T cell receptor (beta chain) was sequenced for a study of OX40 agonist ivuxolimab in advanced cancers. Generated by immunoSEQ multiplex PCR, the TCRdb table keeps only in-frame clones and is missing some. Among 52,000 or so clones listed, less than 90% were seen once. The specimen comprised CD4+ or CD8+ T cells sorted from blood, sampled in a trial of the OX40 agonist ivuxolimab. This TCR was recovered from an adult with an advanced solid tumor such as melanoma, head and neck, liver or kidney cancer.

The CDR3: CASNTGKNTEAFF. CDR3 DNA sequence: TGTGCCAGCAACACAGGAAAGAACACTGAAGCTTTCTTT. The genes are TRBV6-1 and TRBJ1-1; tentatively, D is TRBD1 (5 bases). V lost 7 bases to trimming and J lost 1 base, with 10 bases between them. The CDR3 totals 13 residues. In germline, CDR1 is MNHNS, CDR2 SASEGT.